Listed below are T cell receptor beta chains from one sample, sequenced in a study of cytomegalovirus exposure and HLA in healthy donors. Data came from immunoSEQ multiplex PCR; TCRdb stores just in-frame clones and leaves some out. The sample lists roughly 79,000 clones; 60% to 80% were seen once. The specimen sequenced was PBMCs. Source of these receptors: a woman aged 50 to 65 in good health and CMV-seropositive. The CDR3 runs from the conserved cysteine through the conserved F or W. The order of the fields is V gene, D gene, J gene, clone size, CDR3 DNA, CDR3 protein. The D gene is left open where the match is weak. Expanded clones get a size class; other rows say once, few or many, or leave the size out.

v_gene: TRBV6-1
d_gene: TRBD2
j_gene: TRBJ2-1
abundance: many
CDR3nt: TGTGCCAGCAGTGAACTAGCGGGAGAAGGGAATGAGCAGTTCTTC
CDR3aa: CASSELAGEGNEQFF

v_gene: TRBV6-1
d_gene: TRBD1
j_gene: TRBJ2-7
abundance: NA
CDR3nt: TGTGCCAGCAGTGAGTTTGCCGGGACAGGGGGAAACGAGCAGTACTTC
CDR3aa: CASSEFAGTGGNEQYF

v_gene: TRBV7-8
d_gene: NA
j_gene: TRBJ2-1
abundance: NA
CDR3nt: TGTGCCAGCAGCCAGACGACACTTAGCGGAACTAAGAGCTCCTACAATGAGCAGTTCTTC
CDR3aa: CASSQTTLSGTKSSYNEQFF

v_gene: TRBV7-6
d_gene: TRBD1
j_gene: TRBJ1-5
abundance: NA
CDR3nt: TGTGCCAGCAGCCCCTCCGGGACAGGGAATCAGCCCCAGCATTTT
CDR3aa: CASSPSGTGNQPQHF

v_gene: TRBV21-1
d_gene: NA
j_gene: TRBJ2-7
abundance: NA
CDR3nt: TGTGCCAGCACCCGGGGGGACTACGAGCAGTACTTC
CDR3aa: CASTRGDYEQYF

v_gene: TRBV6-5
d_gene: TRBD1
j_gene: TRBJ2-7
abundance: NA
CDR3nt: TGTGCCAGCAGTAGACGGACAGGGAATCGAGAGCAGTACTTC
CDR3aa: CASSRRTGNREQYF

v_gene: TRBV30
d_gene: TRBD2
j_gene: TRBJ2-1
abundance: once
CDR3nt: TGTGCCTGGAGTTCGGGACTAGCGTACTACAATGAGCAGTTCTTC
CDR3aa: CAWSSGLAYYNEQFF

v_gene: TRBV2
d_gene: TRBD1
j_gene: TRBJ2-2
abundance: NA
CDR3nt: TGTGCCAGCAGACGAGGTAGGACAGGGATCACCGGGGAGCTGTTTTTT
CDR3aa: CASRRGRTGITGELFF

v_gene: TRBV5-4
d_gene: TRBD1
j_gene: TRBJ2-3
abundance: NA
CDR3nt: TGTGCCAGCTCTTCGGGACAGAGCACAGATACGCAGTATTTT
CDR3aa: CASSSGQSTDTQYF

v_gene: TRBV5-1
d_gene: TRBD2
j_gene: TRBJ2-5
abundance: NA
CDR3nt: TGCGCCAGTAGCTCCGGGACTAGTCGAGAGACCCAGTACTTC
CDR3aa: CASSSGTSRETQYF

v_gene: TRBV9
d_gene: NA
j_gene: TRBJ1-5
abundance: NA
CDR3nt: TGTGCCAGCAGCGCGACCGGGAGACCCAATCAGCCCCAGCATTTT
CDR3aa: CASSATGRPNQPQHF

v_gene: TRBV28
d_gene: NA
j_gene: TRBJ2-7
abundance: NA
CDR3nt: TGTGCCAGCAGTTTAGGGACTGGCGCCTACGAGCAGTACTTC
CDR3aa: CASSLGTGAYEQYF

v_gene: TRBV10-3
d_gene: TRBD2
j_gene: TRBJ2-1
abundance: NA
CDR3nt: TGTGCCATCAGTGCAGGACTAGCGGGAGTCGGTGAGCAGTTCTTC
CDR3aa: CAISAGLAGVGEQFF

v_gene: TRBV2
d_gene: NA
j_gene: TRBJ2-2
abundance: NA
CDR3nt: TGTGCCCGGGGGAGGTGGGGACAGCAGAACACCGGGGAGCTGTTTTTT
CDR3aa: CARGRWGQQNTGELFF

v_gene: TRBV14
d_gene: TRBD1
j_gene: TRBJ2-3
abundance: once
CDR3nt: TGTGCCAGCAGCCAACTGACAGGGACAGATACGCAGTATTTT
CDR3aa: CASSQLTGTDTQYF

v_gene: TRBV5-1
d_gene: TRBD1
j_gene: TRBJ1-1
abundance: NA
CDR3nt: TGCGCCAGCAGCCAACAGGGGGGTAGGACTGAAGCTTTCTTT
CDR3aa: CASSQQGGRTEAFF

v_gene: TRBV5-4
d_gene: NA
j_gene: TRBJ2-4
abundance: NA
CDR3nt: TGTGCCAGCAGCTCACCTCAAGACAGTTTAGCCAAAAACATTCAGTACTTC
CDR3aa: CASSSPQDSLAKNIQYF

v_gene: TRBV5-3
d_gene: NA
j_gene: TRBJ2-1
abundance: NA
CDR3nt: TGTGCCAGAAGCTTTGTGGGGCATTACAATGAGCAGTTCTTC
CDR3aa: CARSFVGHYNEQFF

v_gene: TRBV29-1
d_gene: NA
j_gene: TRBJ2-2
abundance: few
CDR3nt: TGCAGCGTTGGAGGTTCCGGGGAGCTGTTTTTT
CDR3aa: CSVGGSGELFF

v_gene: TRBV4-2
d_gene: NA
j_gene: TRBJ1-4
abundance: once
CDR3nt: TGTGCCAGCAGTGGACAGAAACCTGAAAAACTGTTTTTT
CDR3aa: CASSGQKPEKLFF

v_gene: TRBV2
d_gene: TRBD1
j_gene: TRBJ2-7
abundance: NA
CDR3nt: TGTGCCAGCAACGGACAGGGGGCTGGCGAGCAGTACTTC
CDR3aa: CASNGQGAGEQYF

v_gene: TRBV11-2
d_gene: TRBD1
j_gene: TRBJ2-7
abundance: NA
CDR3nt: TGTGCCAGCAGCCCCAGACAGGGGGCCTACGAGCAGTACTTC
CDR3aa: CASSPRQGAYEQYF

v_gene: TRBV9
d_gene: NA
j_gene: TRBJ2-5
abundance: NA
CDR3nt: TGTGCCAGCAGCGTAGCAGGACAACTGCAAGAGACCCAGTACTTC
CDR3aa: CASSVAGQLQETQYF

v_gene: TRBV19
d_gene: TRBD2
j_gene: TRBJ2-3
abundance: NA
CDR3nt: TGTGCCAGTAGCAAGGCAACTAGCGGAGGCCCCCCGGATACGCAGTATTTT
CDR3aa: CASSKATSGGPPDTQYF

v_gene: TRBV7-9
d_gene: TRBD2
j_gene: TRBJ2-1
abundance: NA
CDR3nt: TGTGCCAGCAGGAAGGGACTAGCGGGAGGGACCCTATACAATGAGCAGTTCTTC
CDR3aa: CASRKGLAGGTLYNEQFF

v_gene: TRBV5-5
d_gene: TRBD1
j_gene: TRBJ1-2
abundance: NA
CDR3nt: TGTGCCAGCAGCCCGGACAGGAAAGGTAACTATGGCTACACCTTC
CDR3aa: CASSPDRKGNYGYTF

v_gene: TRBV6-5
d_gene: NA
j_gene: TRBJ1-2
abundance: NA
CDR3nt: TGTGCCAGCAGTTACTCCTCAGGGCCCCGTAACTATGGCTACACCTTC
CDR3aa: CASSYSSGPRNYGYTF